This TCR beta chain was observed in a study of monozygotic twins with inflammatory bowel disease. A template switching step added UMIs, each with a 6-nucleotide sample barcode. The study subjected TCRalpha and TCRbeta cDNA to two nested PCRs of approximately 17 and 9 cycles. One entry per CDR3 protein, without DNA, is what TCRdb gives after re-calling the 5' RACE reads. This repertoire comprises over 90,000 distinct CDR3 sequences; its ten largest clones make up 1.9%. This CDR3 is built from 14 residues. Germline lookup yields CDR1 SGHVS and CDR2 FQNEAQ. The chain joins TRBV7-8 to TRBJ1-2; as DNA is missing, the TRBD1 call by TCRdb cannot be tested. Sequenced sample: blood. This clonotype was obtained from a human donor with ulcerative colitis or Crohn's disease, or a healthy co-twin of an affected twin (not recorded which). CDR3 loop: CASSLAWTDYGYTF.